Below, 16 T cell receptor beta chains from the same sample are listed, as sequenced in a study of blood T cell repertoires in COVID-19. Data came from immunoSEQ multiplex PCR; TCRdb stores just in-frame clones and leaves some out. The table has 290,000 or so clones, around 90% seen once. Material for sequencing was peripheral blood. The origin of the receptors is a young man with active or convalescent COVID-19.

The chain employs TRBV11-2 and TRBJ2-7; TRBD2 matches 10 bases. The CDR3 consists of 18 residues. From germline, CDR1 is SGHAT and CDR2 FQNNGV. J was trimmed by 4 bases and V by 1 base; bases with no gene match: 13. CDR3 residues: CASSLVLAGATPIYEQYF. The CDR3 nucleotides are TGTGCCAGCAGCTTAGTTCTAGCGGGAGCCACCCCTATATACGAGCAGTACTTC.

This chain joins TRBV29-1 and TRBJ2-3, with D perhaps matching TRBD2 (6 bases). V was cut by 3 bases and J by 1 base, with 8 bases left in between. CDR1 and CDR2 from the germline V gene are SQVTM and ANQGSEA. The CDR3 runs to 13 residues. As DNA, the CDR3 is TGCAGCGTTGACTCTAGCGGCACAGATACGCAGTATTTT. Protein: CSVDSSGTDTQYF.

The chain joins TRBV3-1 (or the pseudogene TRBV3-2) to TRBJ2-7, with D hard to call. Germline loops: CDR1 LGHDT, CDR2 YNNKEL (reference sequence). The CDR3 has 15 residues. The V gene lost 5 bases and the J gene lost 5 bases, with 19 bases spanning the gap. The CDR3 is CASSSQDTPSDEQYF. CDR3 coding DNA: TGTGCCAGCAGCTCCCAGGATACACCGTCGGACGAGCAGTACTTC.

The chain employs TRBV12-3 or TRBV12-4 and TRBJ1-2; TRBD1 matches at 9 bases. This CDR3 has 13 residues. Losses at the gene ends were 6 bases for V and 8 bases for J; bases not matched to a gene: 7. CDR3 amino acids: CASRGQGGLGYTF. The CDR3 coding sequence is TGTGCCAGCAGGGGACAGGGAGGCCTCGGCTACACCTTC.

CDR3 bases: TGTGCCAGCAGCCAGTCAACAGGGGTACGCTCTGGAAACACCATATATTTT. Translated, it gives CASSQSTGVRSGNTIYF. The chain couples TRBV7-8 to TRBJ1-3; 7 nucleotides agree with TRBD1. The CDR3 is 17 amino acids. V lost 5 bases, J lost 0 bases, and 10 bases stayed unmatched. Per germline, CDR1 SGHVS and CDR2 FQNEAQ.

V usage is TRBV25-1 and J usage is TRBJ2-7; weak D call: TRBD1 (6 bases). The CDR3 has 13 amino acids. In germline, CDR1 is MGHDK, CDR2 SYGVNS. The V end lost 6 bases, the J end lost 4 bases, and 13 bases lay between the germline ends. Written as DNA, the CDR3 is TGTGCCAGCAGAGAAACAGGGTCATACGAGCAGTACTTC. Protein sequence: CASRETGSYEQYF.

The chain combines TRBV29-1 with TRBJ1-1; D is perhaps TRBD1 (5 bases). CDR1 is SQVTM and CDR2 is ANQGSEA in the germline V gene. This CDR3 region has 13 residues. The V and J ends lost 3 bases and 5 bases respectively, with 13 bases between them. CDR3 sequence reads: CSVDEGLGTEAFF. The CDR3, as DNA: TGCAGCGTTGATGAGGGACTTGGGACTGAAGCTTTCTTT.

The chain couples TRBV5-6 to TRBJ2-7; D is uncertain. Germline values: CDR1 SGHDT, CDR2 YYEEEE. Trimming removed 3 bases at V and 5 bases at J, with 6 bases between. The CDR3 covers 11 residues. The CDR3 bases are TGTGCCAGCAGCTCTCTCGACGAGCAGTACTTC. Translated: CASSSLDEQYF.

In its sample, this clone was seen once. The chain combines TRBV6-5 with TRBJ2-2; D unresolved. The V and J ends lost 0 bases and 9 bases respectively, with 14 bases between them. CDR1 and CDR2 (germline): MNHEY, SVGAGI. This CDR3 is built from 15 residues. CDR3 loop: CASSYSTTDHRELFF. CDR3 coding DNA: TGTGCCAGCAGTTACTCGACGACTGACCACCGGGAGCTGTTTTTT.

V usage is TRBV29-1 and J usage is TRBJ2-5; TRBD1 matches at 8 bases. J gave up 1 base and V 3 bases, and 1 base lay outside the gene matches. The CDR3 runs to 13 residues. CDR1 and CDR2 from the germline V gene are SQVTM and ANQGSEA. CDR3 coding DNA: TGCAGCGTTGATGGGACAGGCCAAGAGACCCAGTACTTC. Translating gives CSVDGTGQETQYF.

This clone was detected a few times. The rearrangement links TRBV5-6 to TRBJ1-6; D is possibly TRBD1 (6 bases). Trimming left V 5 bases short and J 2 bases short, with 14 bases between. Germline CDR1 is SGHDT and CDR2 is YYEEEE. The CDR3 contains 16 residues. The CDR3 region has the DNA TGTGCCAGCAGTTTGACAGGCAGCGCCTATAATTCACCCCTCCACTTT. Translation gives CASSLTGSAYNSPLHF.

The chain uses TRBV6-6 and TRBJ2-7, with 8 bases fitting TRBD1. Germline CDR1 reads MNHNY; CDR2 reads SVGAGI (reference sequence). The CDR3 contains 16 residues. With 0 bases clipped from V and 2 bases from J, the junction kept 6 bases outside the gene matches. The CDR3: CASSYSPGQATYEQYF. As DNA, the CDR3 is TGTGCCAGCAGTTACTCCCCGGGACAGGCGACCTACGAGCAGTACTTC.

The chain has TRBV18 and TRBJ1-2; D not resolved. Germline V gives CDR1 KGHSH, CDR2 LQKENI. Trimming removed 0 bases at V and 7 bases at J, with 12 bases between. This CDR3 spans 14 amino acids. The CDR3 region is CASSPPSSGGGYTF. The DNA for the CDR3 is TGTGCCAGCTCACCACCGTCGAGCGGCGGTGGCTACACCTTC.

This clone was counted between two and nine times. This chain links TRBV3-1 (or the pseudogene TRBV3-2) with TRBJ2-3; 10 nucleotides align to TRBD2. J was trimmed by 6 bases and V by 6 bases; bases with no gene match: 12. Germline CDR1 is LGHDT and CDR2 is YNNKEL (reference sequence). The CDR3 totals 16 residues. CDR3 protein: CASSRWASGSPDTQYF. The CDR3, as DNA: TGTGCCAGCAGTCGATGGGCTAGCGGGAGTCCGGATACGCAGTATTTT.

The DNA of the CDR3 is TGCGCCAGCAGCCAAGCGGCCGGACAAATACTCACAGATACGCAGTATTTT. This codes for CASSQAAGQILTDTQYF. This chain links TRBV4-1 with TRBJ2-3; the D gene is possibly TRBD1 (5 bases). There are 17 residues in the CDR3. The V end was cut by 1 base, the J end by 2 bases, with 16 bases between. Germline values: CDR1 MGHRA, CDR2 YSYEKL.

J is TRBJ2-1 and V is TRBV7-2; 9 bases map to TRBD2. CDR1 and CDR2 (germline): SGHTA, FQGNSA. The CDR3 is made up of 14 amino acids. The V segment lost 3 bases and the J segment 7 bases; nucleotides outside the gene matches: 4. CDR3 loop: CASSLRGGANEQFF. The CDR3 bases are TGTGCCAGCAGCTTGCGGGGGGGCGCAAATGAGCAGTTCTTC.